This T cell receptor beta chain was found in a study of cytotoxic CD8 clonotypes in ibrutinib-treated CLL (TCRdb year 2021). Regarding the research as a whole: The cohort had ten to twelve relapsed/refractory and around 16 treatment-naive patients; approximately 18 were IGHV unmutated. Partial responses were observed in roughly 24 patients and complete responses in 2; after a median follow-up of around 68 months, remission was maintained in approximately 15 patients and progression was observed in roughly twelve. Samples at response were collected after a median of roughly 13 months of treatment, with a range of about 6 to 40 months. An average of approximately 260,000 productive templates and approximately 90,000 productive rearrangements was obtained per sample. Of the approximately 86 participants in the trial, about two dozen had longitudinal samples available. Cryopreserved peripheral blood mononuclear cells were collected before treatment, at response, and at either disease progression or sustained remission. Every sample from remission and from progressive disease was obtained while the patients were still on ibrutinib. General findings and caveats noted by the study authors: Clonality increased at ibrutinib response, stayed stable in sustained remission, and fell back toward baseline at progression. Public clonotypes were found to be uncommon and were observed to contract or remain stable during treatment; the increase in clonality was shown to reflect expansion of private clonotypes at ibrutinib response. Sustained-remission and progressing patients did not have matched sampling times, and lymph node repertoires were not examined. Baseline clonality exceeded that of age-matched healthy donors and correlated strongly with circulating CD8+ T-cell counts.

This clone was counted a few times. Its antigen specificity is not known. The input lacks base qualities; no much larger clone sits a single base away. This specimen's time point label, per the study, means: less than 30 months on ibrutinib. For TCR beta library preparation, approximately 2 micrograms of genomic DNA were isolated from cryopreserved PBMCs. Longitudinal blood samples from CLL patients on ibrutinib monotherapy underwent high-throughput TCR beta sequencing. The patients took part in an open-label, single-center phase 2 trial of ibrutinib monotherapy. On a MiSeq, deep resolution sequencing aimed for a depth between 1 in 1 million and 1 in 200,000 T cells, with each clonotype covered about 9.2x on average. The immunoSEQ hsTCRB Kit was used to generate TCR beta libraries. In the source study's methods: ImmunoSEQ Data Assistant and ImmunoSEQ Analyzer were used for data analysis, and V, D and J genes were assigned according to IMGT definitions. Clonality, with values ranging from 0 to 1, was calculated as one minus the normalized Shannon entropy of productive rearrangement frequencies. Public clonotype analysis was restricted to overrepresented clonotypes comprising at least 0.05% of each patient's repertoire. Thirteen age-matched healthy donor repertoires from immuneACCESS were used as controls for clonality. Here the immuneACCESS table is served through TCRdb, limited to in-frame sequences with V and J called. Missing clones are a known gap in these copies; in checked studies unresolved V genes cover under half, and the rest lacks a known reason. The V and J calls and clone size come from that table; D and trimming were worked out from the DNA. Here the sample has hundreds of thousands of clones; 70% occur a single time. 15% of the sample is taken by the ten largest.

The trim is 3 bases for V and 5 bases for J, with a gap of 14 bases between the germline ends. The CDR3 has 14 amino acids, counting the end cysteine and phenylalanine. Of the read, only the CDR3 DNA is kept; its 42 bases are in frame from base 1. According to the germline V gene (reference sequence), CDR1 reads LNHDA and CDR2 reads SQIVND. Here the sequenced sample was PBMCs, taken after 24 months of ibrutinib treatment. This TCR derives from a human donor with chronic lymphocytic leukemia. The rearranged chain carries TRBV19 and TRBJ2-7; the D call could be TRBD1 or TRBD2, with each sharing 6 bases. The CDR3 loop reads CASSISGGGDEQYF. The nucleotide sequence reads as follows: TGTGCCAGTAGTATTTCTGGGGGCGGGGACGAGCAGTACTTC.